A selection of T cell receptor beta chains follows, all from one sample in a study of T cells in Graves' hyperthyroidism and ophthalmopathy. TCRdb reanalysed the multiplex PCR reads using MiXCR and keeps one entry per CDR3 protein. Of 450,000 to 700,000 distinct CDR3 sequences listed, around 42% are singletons. Sequenced input: peripheral blood or thyroid tissue (not recorded which). Receptors originate from an adult woman with Graves' disease, either hyperthyroidism or ophthalmopathy (not recorded which). CDR3s include the opening cysteine and the closing phenylalanine or tryptophan. Each record gives: V gene, J gene, D gene, CDR3 protein. D genes are given only for firm matches.

v_gene: TRBV5-1; j_gene: TRBJ2-7; d_gene: NA; CDR3aa: CASSYLSDYEQYF
v_gene: TRBV2; j_gene: TRBJ2-7; d_gene: TRBD2; CDR3aa: CASSTTSVKQDF
v_gene: TRBV20-1; j_gene: TRBJ2-7; d_gene: NA; CDR3aa: CSAPRQENEQYF
v_gene: TRBV10-3; j_gene: TRBJ2-6; d_gene: NA; CDR3aa: CAIRGGLLTF
v_gene: TRBV6-6; j_gene: TRBJ2-7; d_gene: NA; CDR3aa: CASSPLGFYEQYF
v_gene: TRBV20-1; j_gene: TRBJ2-7; d_gene: NA; CDR3aa: CSARGEQGYEQYF
v_gene: TRBV27; j_gene: TRBJ2-7; d_gene: TRBD2; CDR3aa: CASSPRGLAVLYEQYF
v_gene: TRBV15; j_gene: TRBJ1-5; d_gene: NA; CDR3aa: CATSRGGLQETQHF
v_gene: TRBV25-1; j_gene: TRBJ2-1; d_gene: TRBD2; CDR3aa: CASSEPGLARSF
v_gene: TRBV11-2; j_gene: TRBJ1-3; d_gene: NA; CDR3aa: CASSFARLSGNTIYF
v_gene: TRBV11-2; j_gene: TRBJ2-7; d_gene: TRBD1; CDR3aa: CASSPLGQRAFRYF
v_gene: TRBV7-3; j_gene: TRBJ2-5; d_gene: TRBD2; CDR3aa: CASSPYSGSGETQYF
v_gene: TRBV10-3; j_gene: TRBJ1-2; d_gene: NA; CDR3aa: CAISGGLADGYTF
v_gene: TRBV24-1; j_gene: TRBJ2-3; d_gene: TRBD2; CDR3aa: CATSEILAGGADTQYF
v_gene: TRBV5-5; j_gene: TRBJ2-5; d_gene: NA; CDR3aa: CASSQGGQETQYF
v_gene: TRBV11-2; j_gene: TRBJ1-5; d_gene: NA; CDR3aa: CASSIGRETQHF
v_gene: TRBV20-1; j_gene: TRBJ1-1; d_gene: NA; CDR3aa: CSANRQPNTEAFF
v_gene: TRBV20-1; j_gene: TRBJ2-5; d_gene: TRBD2; CDR3aa: CSARDIGRGETQYF
v_gene: TRBV29-1; j_gene: TRBJ1-2; d_gene: NA; CDR3aa: CSVAAGANYGYTF
v_gene: TRBV7-9; j_gene: TRBJ2-7; d_gene: NA; CDR3aa: CASSPGGGLEQYF
v_gene: TRBV7-8; j_gene: TRBJ2-7; d_gene: TRBD1; CDR3aa: CASSLLGTGILDEQYF
v_gene: TRBV20-1; j_gene: TRBJ1-2; d_gene: NA; CDR3aa: CSARDTGRGLGHYTF
v_gene: TRBV15; j_gene: TRBJ1-2; d_gene: NA; CDR3aa: CATSREGAPSYGYTF
v_gene: TRBV7-2; j_gene: TRBJ1-3; d_gene: NA; CDR3aa: CASSPMGPGTIYF
v_gene: TRBV15; j_gene: TRBJ1-5; d_gene: NA; CDR3aa: CATSRQGNQPQHF
v_gene: TRBV7-2; j_gene: TRBJ2-7; d_gene: NA; CDR3aa: CASSVGPEEQYF
v_gene: TRBV15; j_gene: TRBJ1-2; d_gene: TRBD1; CDR3aa: CATSRDRGLGYTF